This passage covers 28 T cell receptor beta chains from one sample sequenced in a study of CD4 T cells in relation to SARS-CoV-2 and coronaviruses (dated by TCRdb to the early 2020s). The library was made by the immunoSEQ multiplex PCR assay. The table was pulled from immuneACCESS by TCRdb, which kept in-frame rearrangements only. Such tables lose some clones; where checked, under half of the loss comes from unresolved V genes, and the rest has no known cause. This sample is represented by 30,000 to 45,000 clones; over 70% of them were singletons. Of the sample, over 2.5% is held by the ten largest clones. Their cognate antigens are unknown. The specimen sequenced was memory CD4+ T cells from PBMCs, cultured in vitro. In light of the paper, this sample's cell subset or site label describes: memory (non-naive) CD4+ T cells. The receptors come from an adult with COVID-19.

This clone was counted between two and nine times. V usage is TRBV28 and J usage is TRBJ1-4; no definite D call. Germline V gene sequence: CDR1 MDHEN, CDR2 SYDVKM. Trimming pared 6 bases from V and 8 bases from J, leaving 13 bases between. CDR3 size: 13 residues. The CDR3 loop reads CASRTLVREKLFF. In DNA, the CDR3 is TGTGCCAGCAGAACATTAGTCAGGGAAAAACTGTTTTTT.

J is TRBJ2-5 and V is TRBV13; D might be TRBD2 (6 bases). This CDR3 contains 13 residues. Germline lookup yields CDR1 PRHDT and CDR2 FYEKMQ (reference sequence). V was pared by 6 bases and J by 2 bases, with 10 bases between. As DNA, the CDR3 is TGTGCCAGCAGTTGGGACTCGCAAGAGACCCAGTACTTC. Its translation is CASSWDSQETQYF.

J is TRBJ2-2 and V is TRBV10-1; D is perhaps TRBD1 (5 bases). The germline V gene has CDR1 WNHNN and CDR2 SYGVQD (reference sequence). Trimming shortened V by 0 bases and J by 7 bases, and 15 bases separated the two germline ends. This CDR3 has 16 amino acids. The CDR3 DNA reads as TGCGCCAGCAGTGAGTCAAGCCTTTTAAGGGGCGGGGAGCTGTTTTTT. As protein: CASSESSLLRGGELFF.

This clone was counted only a few times. This rearrangement joins TRBV19 to TRBJ2-5; D might be TRBD2 (6 bases). Per germline, CDR1 LNHDA and CDR2 SQIVND (reference sequence). V lost 4 bases and J lost 7, with 13 bases in between. CDR3 length: 13 residues. Here the CDR3 DNA reads TGTGCCAGTAGTACCGGATTGGGGGGGACCCAGTACTTC. It is translated as CASSTGLGGTQYF.

This clone has a handful of counts. V gene TRBV2 combines with J gene TRBJ2-6; D ambiguous. The germline gives CDR1 SNHLY, CDR2 FYNNEI. Trimming took 5 bases from V and 4 from J, leaving 9 bases between them. There are 14 residues in the CDR3. This CDR3 reads CASSNTRGANVLTF. The CDR3 coding sequence is TGTGCCAGCAGTAACACCCGGGGGGCCAACGTCCTGACTTTC.

The chain joins TRBV21-1 to TRBJ2-7; the D call of TRBD2 is as the table states it, not checked on the DNA. TRBV21-1 is designated a pseudogene. CDR3 length equals 14 residues. The CDR3 DNA follows: TGTGCCAGCAGCAAAGGCTCCCGCGCCTACGAGCAGTACTTC. Amino acid sequence: CASSKGSRAYEQYF.

The chain joins TRBV6-4 to TRBJ2-3; 7 bases line up with TRBD2. CDR3 size: 13 residues. The trim removed 3 bases at V and 10 bases at J, leaving 7 bases unmatched. Looked up from germline, CDR1 is MRHNA and CDR2 is SNTAGT. The CDR3 sequence: CASSEEERDAQYF. CDR3 DNA sequence: TGTGCCAGCAGTGAAGAGGAGCGGGACGCGCAGTATTTT.

The chain recombines TRBV5-4 with TRBJ1-3; TRBD1 agrees at 7 bases. This CDR3 is built from 18 residues. The V gene's germline CDR1 is SGHNT and CDR2 YYREEE (reference sequence). V lost 4 bases and J lost 6; bases outside the gene matches: 19. Here the CDR3 reads CASSHRTGGGVRENTIYF. CDR3 bases: TGTGCCAGCAGCCATAGGACAGGTGGAGGGGTGAGGGAAAACACCATATATTTT.

Comment on this clone: In the same sample, other DNA sequences code for this CDR3. The chain employs TRBV20-1 and TRBJ2-1; D is uncertain. Germline CDR1 DFQATT, CDR2 SNEGSKA (reference sequence). Trimming cost V 0 bases and J 3 bases, with 0 bases left between them. This CDR3 spans 11 amino acids. CDR3 nucleotides: TGCAGTGCTAGAGACTACAATGAGCAGTTCTTC. Translated: CSARDYNEQFF.

This clone has only one observation. The gene calls are TRBV5-1 and TRBJ1-2; D not resolved. The V end lost 1 base, the J end lost 7 bases, and 8 bases lay between the germline ends. The CDR3 spans 12 residues. Germline CDR1 reads SGHRS; CDR2 reads YFSETQ. The CDR3 here is CASSLTEFGYTF. CDR3 nucleotide sequence: TGCGCCAGCAGCTTGACCGAGTTTGGCTACACCTTC.

The V call is TRBV2, the J call TRBJ2-3; weak D call: TRBD1 (6 bases). CDR1 SNHLY and CDR2 FYNNEI come from the germline V gene. The CDR3 has 12 residues. The V end lost 5 bases, the J end lost 5 bases, and 8 bases lay between the germline ends. CDR3 sequence (DNA): TGTGCCAGCAGTATACAGGGAGATACGCAGTATTTT. It yields the protein CASSIQGDTQYF.

This clone has just one count. The rearrangement links TRBV11-2 to TRBJ1-1, with D maybe TRBD1 (5 bases). This CDR3 contains 15 residues. V lost 4 bases, J lost 5 bases, and 17 bases lay in between. Germline lookup yields CDR1 SGHAT and CDR2 FQNNGV. The CDR3, as DNA: TGTGCCAGCAGCTCCTACGGGGGAGTAGGGACTGAAGCTTTCTTT. Translation gives CASSSYGGVGTEAFF.

The rearrangement uses TRBV4-2 and TRBJ1-5, with TRBD1 matching 9 bases. This CDR3 has 17 residues. Germline V gene data show CDR1 as LGHNA and CDR2 as YNFKEQ. The V gene end was trimmed by 1 base and the J gene end by 4 bases; junction bases not matched to a gene: 8. CDR3 amino acids: CASSQVPGTGTNQPQHF. The CDR3 nucleotides read TGTGCCAGCAGCCAAGTTCCCGGGACAGGGACGAATCAGCCCCAGCATTTT.

The chain links TRBV7-2 to TRBJ2-1, with 11 nucleotides matching TRBD2. CDR3 size: 15 residues. CDR1 and CDR2 from the germline V gene are SGHTA and FQGNSA. The J segment lost 6 bases and the V segment lost 3 bases, leaving 4 bases of the junction unmatched. The CDR3 DNA follows: TGTGCCAGCAGCTTCGTTGGGACTAGCGGCAATGAGCAGTTCTTC. This gives the protein CASSFVGTSGNEQFF.

The V and J genes are TRBV20-1 and TRBJ2-1; 7 bases are shared with TRBD2. V trimming: 3 bases; J trimming: 0 bases; junction bases outside the gene matches: 8. Germline V gene sequence: CDR1 DFQATT, CDR2 SNEGSKA (reference sequence). The CDR3 extends over 16 amino acids. CDR3 region: CSASAGEPRSYNEQFF. DNA for the CDR3: TGCAGTGCTAGTGCGGGAGAGCCGCGCTCCTACAATGAGCAGTTCTTC.

This clone came up once. The chain recombines TRBV3-1 (or the pseudogene TRBV3-2) with TRBJ2-3; D call uncertain. The CDR3 length is 14 residues. Germline assignment: CDR1 LGHDT and CDR2 YNNKEL (reference sequence). Trimming left V 1 base short and J 5 bases short, with 10 bases between. CDR3: CASSQGGRVDTQYF. The CDR3 region has the DNA TGTGCCAGCAGCCAAGGCGGTAGGGTAGATACGCAGTATTTT.

A word on this clone: Mismatch with germline at one junction end may stem from a read error. V and J are TRBV30 and TRBJ2-7, with TRBD2 identical over 8 bases. CDR3 length equals 13 residues. The V gene's germline CDR1 is GTSNPN and CDR2 SVGIG (reference sequence). The CDR3 bases are TGTGCCTGGAGCGCCCTTAGCGGGACGGGAGTCCACTTC. It specifies CAWSALSGTGVHF.

The chain has TRBV7-3 and TRBJ2-1, with 7 nucleotides matching TRBD1. The CDR3 has 15 amino acids. Unmatched junction bases numbered 11, after V lost 5 bases and J lost 7 bases. Germline V gene data show CDR1 as SGHTA and CDR2 as FQGTGA. The CDR3 DNA sequence: TGTGCCAGCAGCCGTACTAGGACAGGAAGGAATGAGCAGTTCTTC. Its protein product is CASSRTRTGRNEQFF.

This rearrangement joins TRBV7-9 to TRBJ2-3; D unclear. Trimming shortened V by 2 bases and J by 2 bases, and 11 bases separated the two germline ends. Germline V lookup: CDR1 SEHNR, CDR2 FQNEAQ (reference sequence). The CDR3 loop spans 15 amino acids. This chain's CDR3 is CASSLIVALTDTQYF. The DNA for the CDR3 is TGTGCCAGCAGCTTAATCGTGGCTCTCACAGATACGCAGTATTTT. Full variable domain (outside the CDR3, taken from reference TRBV7-9 and TRBJ2-3): DTGVSQNPRHKITKRGQNVTFRCDPISEHNRLYWYRQTLGQGPEFLTYFQNEAQLEKSRLLSDRFSAERPKGSFSTLEIQRTEQGDSAMYLCASSLIVALTDTQYFGPGTRLTVL.

This clone was detected only a few times. The rearrangement joins TRBV5-1 to TRBJ2-2, with a tentative D call TRBD1 (5 bases). Germline CDR1 and CDR2: SGHRS and YFSETQ. The CDR3 loop spans 15 amino acids. V dropped 1 base and J dropped 1 base, with 8 bases sitting between them. CDR3 residues: CASSLFQGNTGELFF. The DNA for the CDR3 is TGCGCCAGCAGCTTGTTCCAGGGGAACACCGGGGAGCTGTTTTTT.

The chain is built from TRBV6-1 and TRBJ2-6, with D perhaps TRBD1 or TRBD2 (5 bases each). The CDR3 runs 18 residues. Trimming shortened V by 1 base and J by 3 bases, and 16 bases separated the two germline ends. The V gene's germline CDR1 is MNHNS and CDR2 SASEGT. CDR3 protein: CASSEEGPYVDGANVLTF. CDR3 in DNA: TGTGCCAGCAGTGAAGAGGGACCGTACGTTGATGGGGCCAACGTCCTGACTTTC.

CDR3 amino acids: CASSEAPRQGSSYEQYF. The DNA for the CDR3 is TGTGCCAGCAGTGAAGCGCCCAGACAGGGAAGCTCCTACGAGCAGTACTTC. The chain combines TRBV2 with TRBJ2-7; 7 bases are shared with TRBD1. Per the germline V gene, CDR1 is SNHLY and CDR2 is FYNNEI. V was clipped by 0 bases and J by 0 bases; unmatched bases: 8. This CDR3 contains 17 residues.

The rearrangement uses TRBV18 and TRBJ2-7; 7 bases are shared with TRBD2. The CDR3 consists of 15 residues. V lost 8 bases and J lost 4; bases outside the gene matches: 14. Germline CDR1 and CDR2: KGHSH and LQKENI. The CDR3 spells CASLKGASGSYEQYF. DNA of the CDR3: TGTGCCAGCCTGAAAGGGGCTAGCGGAAGTTACGAGCAGTACTTC.

This chain joins TRBV4-3 and TRBJ2-7, with D hard to call. Germline-derived CDR1 and CDR2 are LGHNA and YSLEER. V lost 1 base and J lost 3, with 7 bases in between. The CDR3 length is 13 residues. The CDR3 loop is CASSQGWGYEQYF. Written as DNA, the CDR3 is TGCGCCAGCAGCCAAGGGTGGGGCTACGAGCAGTACTTC.

The chain uses TRBV11-2 and TRBJ2-3, with D perhaps assigned TRBD1 or TRBD2 (5 bases each). CDR3 length: 14 residues. Germline-derived CDR1 and CDR2 are SGHAT and FQNNGV. Trimming took 5 bases from V and 2 from J, leaving 11 bases between them. The chain's CDR3 is CASSHRDDTDTQYF. In nucleotides, the CDR3 is TGTGCCAGCAGCCACCGGGACGACACAGATACGCAGTATTTT.

The CDR3 spells CASRWEGGNEQFF. CDR3 sequence (DNA): TGTGCCAGCAGGTGGGAGGGTGGGAATGAGCAGTTCTTC. The V gene is TRBV2, the J gene TRBJ2-1; 7 bases are shared with TRBD2. The V segment lost 6 bases and the J segment 7 bases; nucleotides outside the gene matches: 6. This CDR3 is built from 13 residues. The germline CDR1 and CDR2 sequences are SNHLY and FYNNEI.

The chain recombines TRBV6-5 with TRBJ1-1; D gene ambiguous. V was shortened by 7 bases and J by 0 bases, with 15 bases between the two germline ends. Germline V CDR1 and CDR2: MNHEY, SVGAGI. The CDR3 extends over 15 amino acids. This chain's CDR3 is CASKRSTAMNTEAFF. Here the CDR3 DNA reads TGTGCCAGCAAGAGAAGCACAGCGATGAACACTGAAGCTTTCTTT.

The V call is TRBV29-1, the J call TRBJ1-4; D unresolved. This CDR3 is 12 amino acids long. The V end was cut by 5 bases, the J end by 5 bases, with 9 bases between. Per the germline V gene, CDR1 is SQVTM and CDR2 is ANQGSEA. DNA for the CDR3: TGCAGCGTTCGGACGACGAATGAAAAACTGTTTTTT. This gives the protein CSVRTTNEKLFF.